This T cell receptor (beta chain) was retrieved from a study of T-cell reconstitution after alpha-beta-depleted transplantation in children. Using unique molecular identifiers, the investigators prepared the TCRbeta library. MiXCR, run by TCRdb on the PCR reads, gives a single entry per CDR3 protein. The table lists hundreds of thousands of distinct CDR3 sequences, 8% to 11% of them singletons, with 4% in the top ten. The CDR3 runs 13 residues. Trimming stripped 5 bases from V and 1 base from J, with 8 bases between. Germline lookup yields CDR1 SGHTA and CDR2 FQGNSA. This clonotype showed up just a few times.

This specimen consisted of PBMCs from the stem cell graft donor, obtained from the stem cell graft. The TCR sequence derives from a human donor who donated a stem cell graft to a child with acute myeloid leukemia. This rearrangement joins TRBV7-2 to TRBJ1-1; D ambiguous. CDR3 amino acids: CASSGRWNTEAFF. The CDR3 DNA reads TGTGCCAGCAGCGGGAGGTGGAACACTGAAGCTTTCTTT.